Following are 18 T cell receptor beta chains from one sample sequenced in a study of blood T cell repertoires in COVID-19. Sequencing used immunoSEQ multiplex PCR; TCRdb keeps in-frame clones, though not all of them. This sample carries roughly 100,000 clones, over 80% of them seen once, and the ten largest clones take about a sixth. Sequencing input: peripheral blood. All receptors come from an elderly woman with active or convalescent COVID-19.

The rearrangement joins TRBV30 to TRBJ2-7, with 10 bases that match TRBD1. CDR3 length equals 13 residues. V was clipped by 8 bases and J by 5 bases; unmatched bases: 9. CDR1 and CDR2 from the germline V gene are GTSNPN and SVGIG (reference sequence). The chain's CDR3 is CAVSRDRGNEQYF. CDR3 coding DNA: TGTGCCGTCTCCCGGGACAGGGGAAACGAGCAGTACTTC.

CDR3 in DNA: TGTGCCAGTAGTAGGGGCGACCTAGCCAAAAACATTCAGTACTTC. It codes for CASSRGDLAKNIQYF. The chain couples TRBV19 to TRBJ2-4; weak D call: TRBD1 (5 bases). The CDR3 sequence is 15 residues long. The germline gives CDR1 LNHDA, CDR2 SQIVND (reference sequence). The V end lost 4 bases, the J end lost 0 bases, and 10 bases lay between the germline ends.

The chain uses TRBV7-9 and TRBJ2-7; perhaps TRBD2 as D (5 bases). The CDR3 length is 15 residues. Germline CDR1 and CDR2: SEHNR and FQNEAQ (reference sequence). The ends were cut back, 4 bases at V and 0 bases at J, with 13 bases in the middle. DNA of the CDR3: TGTGCCAGCAGCTCCGGGGTGGGGTTCTCCTACGAGCAGTACTTC. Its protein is CASSSGVGFSYEQYF.

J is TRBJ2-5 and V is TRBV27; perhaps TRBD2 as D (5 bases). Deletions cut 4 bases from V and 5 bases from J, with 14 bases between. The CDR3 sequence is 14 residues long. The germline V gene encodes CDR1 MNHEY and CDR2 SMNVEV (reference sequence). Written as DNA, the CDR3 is TGTGCCAGCAGTTCTACTAGGGCCTCGGAGACCCAGTACTTC. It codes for CASSSTRASETQYF.

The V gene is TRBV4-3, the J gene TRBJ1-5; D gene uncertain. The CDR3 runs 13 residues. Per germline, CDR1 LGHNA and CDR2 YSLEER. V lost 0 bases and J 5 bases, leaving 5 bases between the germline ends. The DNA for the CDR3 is TGCGCCAGCAGCCAAGACAGCGATCAGCCCCAGCATTTT. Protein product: CASSQDSDQPQHF.

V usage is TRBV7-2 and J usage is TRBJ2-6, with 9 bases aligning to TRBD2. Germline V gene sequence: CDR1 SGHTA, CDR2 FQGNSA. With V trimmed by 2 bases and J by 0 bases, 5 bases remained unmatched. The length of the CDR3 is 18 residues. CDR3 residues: CASSLRLAGYSGANVLTF. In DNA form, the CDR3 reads TGTGCCAGCAGCTTAAGGCTAGCGGGATACTCTGGGGCCAACGTCCTGACTTTC.

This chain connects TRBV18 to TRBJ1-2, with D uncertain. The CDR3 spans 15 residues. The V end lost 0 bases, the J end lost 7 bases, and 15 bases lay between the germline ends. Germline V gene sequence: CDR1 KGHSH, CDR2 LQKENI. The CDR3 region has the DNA TGTGCCAGCTCACCACCCGACGGAGAAACACTTGGCTACACCTTC. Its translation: CASSPPDGETLGYTF. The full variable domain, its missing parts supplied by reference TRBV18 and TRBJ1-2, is NAGVMQNPRHLVRRRGQEARLRCSPMKGHSHVYWYRQLPEEGLKFMVYLQKENIIDESGMPKERFSAEFPKEGPSILRIQQVVRGDSAAYFCASSPPDGETLGYTFGSGTRLTVV.

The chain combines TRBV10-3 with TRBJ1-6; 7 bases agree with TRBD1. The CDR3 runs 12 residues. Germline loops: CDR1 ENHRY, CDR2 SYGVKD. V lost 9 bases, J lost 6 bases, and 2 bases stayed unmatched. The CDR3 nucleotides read TGTGCCATGAGGGACAGTAATTCACCCCTCCACTTT. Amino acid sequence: CAMRDSNSPLHF.

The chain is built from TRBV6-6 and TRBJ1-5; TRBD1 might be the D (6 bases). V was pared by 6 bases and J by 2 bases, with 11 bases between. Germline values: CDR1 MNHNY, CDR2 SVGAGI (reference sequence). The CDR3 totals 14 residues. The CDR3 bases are TGTGCCAGCAGCATACAGGGAGGCAATCAGCCCCAGCATTTT. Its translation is CASSIQGGNQPQHF.

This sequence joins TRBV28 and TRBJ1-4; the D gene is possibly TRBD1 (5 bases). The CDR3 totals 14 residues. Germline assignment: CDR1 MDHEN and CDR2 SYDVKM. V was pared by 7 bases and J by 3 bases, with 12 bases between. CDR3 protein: CASNELQANEKLFF. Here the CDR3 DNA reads TGTGCCAGCAACGAATTACAGGCTAATGAAAAACTGTTTTTT.

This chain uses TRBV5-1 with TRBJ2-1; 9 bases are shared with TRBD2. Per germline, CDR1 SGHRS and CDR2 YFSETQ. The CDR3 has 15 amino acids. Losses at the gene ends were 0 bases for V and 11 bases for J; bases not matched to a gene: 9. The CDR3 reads CASSLASREGLKQFF. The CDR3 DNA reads TGCGCCAGCAGCTTGGCCTCGCGGGAGGGCCTTAAGCAGTTCTTC.

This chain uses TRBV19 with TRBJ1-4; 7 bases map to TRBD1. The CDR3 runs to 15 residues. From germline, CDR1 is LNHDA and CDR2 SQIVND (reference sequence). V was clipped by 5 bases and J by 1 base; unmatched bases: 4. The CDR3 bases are TGTGCCAGTAGTTGGCAGGGGGGAACTAATGAAAAACTGTTTTTT. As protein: CASSWQGGTNEKLFF.

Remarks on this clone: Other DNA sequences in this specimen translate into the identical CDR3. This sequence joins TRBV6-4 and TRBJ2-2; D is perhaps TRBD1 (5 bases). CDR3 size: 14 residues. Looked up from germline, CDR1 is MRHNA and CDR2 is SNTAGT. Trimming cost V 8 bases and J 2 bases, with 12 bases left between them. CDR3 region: CASSWTPNTGELFF. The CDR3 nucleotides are TGTGCCAGCTCGTGGACACCTAACACCGGGGAGCTGTTTTTT.

CDR3 in DNA: TGTGCCAGCAGCCGGGACAGCCTTAACTATGGCTACACCTTC. This encodes CASSRDSLNYGYTF. This chain joins TRBV7-2 and TRBJ1-2; 7 bases line up with TRBD1. CDR3 length equals 14 residues. The junction had 4 bases not matched to a gene; V was cut back by 5 bases and J by 1 base. The germline V gene encodes CDR1 SGHTA and CDR2 FQGNSA.

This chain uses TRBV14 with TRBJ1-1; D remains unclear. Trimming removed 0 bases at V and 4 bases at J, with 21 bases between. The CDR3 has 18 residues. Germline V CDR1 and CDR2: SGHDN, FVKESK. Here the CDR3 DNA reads TGTGCCAGCAGCCAAGACCCAAGGCAGGCCCACACCTTCACTGAAGCTTTCTTT. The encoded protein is CASSQDPRQAHTFTEAFF.

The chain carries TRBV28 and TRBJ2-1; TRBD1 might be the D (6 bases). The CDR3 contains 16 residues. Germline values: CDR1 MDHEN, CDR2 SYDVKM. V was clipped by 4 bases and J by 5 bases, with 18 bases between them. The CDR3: CASSSAGTYSHNEQFF. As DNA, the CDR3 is TGTGCCAGCAGTTCCGCCGGGACATACTCTCACAATGAGCAGTTCTTC. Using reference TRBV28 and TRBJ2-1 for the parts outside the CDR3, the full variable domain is DVKVTQSSRYLVKRTGEKVFLECVQDMDHENMFWYRQDPGLGLRLIYFSYDVKMKEKGDIPEGYSVSREKKERFSLILESASTNQTSMYLCASSSAGTYSHNEQFFGPGTRLTVL.

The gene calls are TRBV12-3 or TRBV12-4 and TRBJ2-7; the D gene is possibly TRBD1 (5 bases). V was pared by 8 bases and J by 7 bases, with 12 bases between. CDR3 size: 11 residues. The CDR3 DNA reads TGTGCCAGCGGGGTGTCAGGGGAGCAGTACTTC. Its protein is CASGVSGEQYF.

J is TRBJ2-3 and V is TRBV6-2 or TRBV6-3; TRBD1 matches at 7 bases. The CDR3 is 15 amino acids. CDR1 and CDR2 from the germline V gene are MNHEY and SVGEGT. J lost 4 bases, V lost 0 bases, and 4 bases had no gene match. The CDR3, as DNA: TGTGCCAGCAGTTACTCGACAGGGAATCCAGATACGCAGTATTTT. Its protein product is CASSYSTGNPDTQYF.